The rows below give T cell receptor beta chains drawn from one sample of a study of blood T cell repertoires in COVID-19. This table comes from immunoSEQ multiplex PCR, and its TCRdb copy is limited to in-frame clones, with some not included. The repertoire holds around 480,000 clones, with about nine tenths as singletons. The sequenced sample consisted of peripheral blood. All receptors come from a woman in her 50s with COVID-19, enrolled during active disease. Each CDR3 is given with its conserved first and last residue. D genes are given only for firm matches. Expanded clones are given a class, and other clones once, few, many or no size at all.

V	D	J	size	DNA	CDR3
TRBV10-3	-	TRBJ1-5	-	TGTGCCATCCGGGAGGGCGAAGCCAATCAGCCCCAGCATTTT	CAIREGEANQPQHF
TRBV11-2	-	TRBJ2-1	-	TGTGCCAGCAGCTCAACCCGGGGGGCCCGCAATGAGCAGTTCTTC	CASSSTRGARNEQFF
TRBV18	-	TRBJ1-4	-	TGTGCCAGCTCACCACCGGTAGCGGGGACTAGGGAAAAACTGTTTTTT	CASSPPVAGTREKLFF
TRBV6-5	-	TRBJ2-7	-	TGTGCCAGCAGTTTCATTACTTTTTACGAGCAGTACTTC	CASSFITFYEQYF
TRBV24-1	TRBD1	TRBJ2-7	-	TGTGCCACCTCGGACGGGCCAGGGGGTGCCTACGAGCAGTACTTC	CATSDGPGGAYEQYF
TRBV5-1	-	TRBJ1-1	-	TGCGCCAGCAGCGGAGCCGGGACTGTAACTGAAGCTTTCTTT	CASSGAGTVTEAFF
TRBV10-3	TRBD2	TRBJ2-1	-	TGTGCCATCAGTGGCGGGACTGGCGGGGGGGATTACAATGAGCAGTTCTTC	CAISGGTGGGDYNEQFF
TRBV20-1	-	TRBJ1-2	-	TGCAGTGCTCAGAATAACTATGGCTACACCTTC	CSAQNNYGYTF
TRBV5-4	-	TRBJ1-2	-	TGTGCCTTAAGTTCCGAGCCTTCTTATGGCTACACCTTC	CALSSEPSYGYTF
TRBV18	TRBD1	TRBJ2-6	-	TGTGCCAGCTCACTAACAGGGGTCGGGGCCAACGTCCTGACTTTC	CASSLTGVGANVLTF
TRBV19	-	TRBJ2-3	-	TGTGCCAGTACCGGAACCCCGGGATCAGATACGCAGTATTTT	CASTGTPGSDTQYF
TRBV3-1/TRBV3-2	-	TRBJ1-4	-	TGTGCCAGCACGCCCGGTGAAAAACTGTTTTTT	CASTPGEKLFF
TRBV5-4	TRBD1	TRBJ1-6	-	TGTGCCAGCAGCACCCGAACAGGGGGCAGGAATTCACCCCTCCACTTT	CASSTRTGGRNSPLHF
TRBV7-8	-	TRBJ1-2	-	TGTGCCAGCAGCCTCTACGGTGGCTACACCTTC	CASSLYGGYTF
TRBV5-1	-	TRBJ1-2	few	TGCGCCAGCAGCCCAGAAGATGTTAACTATGGCTACACCTTC	CASSPEDVNYGYTF
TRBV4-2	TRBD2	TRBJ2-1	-	TGTGCCAGCAGCCCGCGTAGGGCGGGGGGCGGGTGGGATGAGCAGTTCTTC	CASSPRRAGGGWDEQFF
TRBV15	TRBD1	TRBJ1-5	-	TGTGCCACCAGCAGAGGAAGACAGGGAAGAGACCAGCCCCAGCATTTT	CATSRGRQGRDQPQHF
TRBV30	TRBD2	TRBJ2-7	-	TGTGCCTGGAGTACCGGAGCGGGGGGCGCCCCCTACGAGCAGTACTTC	CAWSTGAGGAPYEQYF